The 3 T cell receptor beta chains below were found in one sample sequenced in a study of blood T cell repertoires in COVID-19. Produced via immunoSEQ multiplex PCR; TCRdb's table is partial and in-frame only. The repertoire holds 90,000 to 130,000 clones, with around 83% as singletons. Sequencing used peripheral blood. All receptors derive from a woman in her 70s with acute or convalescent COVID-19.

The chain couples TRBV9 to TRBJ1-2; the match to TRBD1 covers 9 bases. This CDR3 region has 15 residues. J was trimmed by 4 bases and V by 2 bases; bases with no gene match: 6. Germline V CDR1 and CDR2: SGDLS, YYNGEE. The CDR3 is CASSVSVQGAYGYTF. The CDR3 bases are TGTGCCAGCAGCGTCTCTGTACAGGGGGCCTATGGCTACACCTTC.

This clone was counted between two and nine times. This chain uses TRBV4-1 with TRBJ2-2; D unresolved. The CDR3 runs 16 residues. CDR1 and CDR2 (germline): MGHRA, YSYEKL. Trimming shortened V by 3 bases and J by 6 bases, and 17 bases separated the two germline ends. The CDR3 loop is CASSHRPLRRSGELFF. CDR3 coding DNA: TGCGCCAGCAGCCACCGCCCGCTACGGCGGTCCGGGGAGCTGTTTTTT.

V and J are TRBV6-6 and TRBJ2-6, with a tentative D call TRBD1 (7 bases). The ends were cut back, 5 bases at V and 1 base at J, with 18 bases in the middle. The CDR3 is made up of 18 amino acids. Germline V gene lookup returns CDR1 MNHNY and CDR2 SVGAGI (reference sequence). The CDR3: CASSPRQGGVSGANVLTF. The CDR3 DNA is TGTGCCAGCAGTCCCCGACAGGGAGGAGTTTCTGGGGCCAACGTCCTGACTTTC.